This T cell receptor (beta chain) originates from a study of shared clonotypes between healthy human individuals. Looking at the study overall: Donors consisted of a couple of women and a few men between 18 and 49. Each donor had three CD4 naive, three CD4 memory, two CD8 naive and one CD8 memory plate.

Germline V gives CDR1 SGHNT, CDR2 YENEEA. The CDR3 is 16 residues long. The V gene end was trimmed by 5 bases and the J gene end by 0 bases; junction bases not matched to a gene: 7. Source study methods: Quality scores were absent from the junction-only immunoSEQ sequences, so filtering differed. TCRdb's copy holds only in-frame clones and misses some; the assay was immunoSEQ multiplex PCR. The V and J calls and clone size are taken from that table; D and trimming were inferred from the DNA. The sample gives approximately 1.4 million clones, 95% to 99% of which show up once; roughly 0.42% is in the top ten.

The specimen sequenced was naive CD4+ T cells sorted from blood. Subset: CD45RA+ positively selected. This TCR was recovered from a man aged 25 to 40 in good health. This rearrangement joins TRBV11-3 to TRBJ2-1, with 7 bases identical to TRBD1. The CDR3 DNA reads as TGTGCCAGCAGCCTACAGGGGTCGAGCTCCTACAATGAGCAGTTCTTC. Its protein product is CASSLQGSSSYNEQFF.